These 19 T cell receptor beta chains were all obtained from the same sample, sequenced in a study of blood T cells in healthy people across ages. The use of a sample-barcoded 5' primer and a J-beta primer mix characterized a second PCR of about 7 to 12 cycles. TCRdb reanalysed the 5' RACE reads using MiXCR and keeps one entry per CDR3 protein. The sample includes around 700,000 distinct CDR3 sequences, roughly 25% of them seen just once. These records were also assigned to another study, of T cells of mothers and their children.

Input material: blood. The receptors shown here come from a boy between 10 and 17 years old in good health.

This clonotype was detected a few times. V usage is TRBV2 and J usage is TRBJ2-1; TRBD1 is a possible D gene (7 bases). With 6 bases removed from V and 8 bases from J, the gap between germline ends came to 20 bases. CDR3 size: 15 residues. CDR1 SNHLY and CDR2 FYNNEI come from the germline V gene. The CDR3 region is CASSEMAGQPDEQFF. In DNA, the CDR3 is TGTGCCAGCAGCGAAATGGCGGGACAGCCTGATGAGCAGTTCTTC.

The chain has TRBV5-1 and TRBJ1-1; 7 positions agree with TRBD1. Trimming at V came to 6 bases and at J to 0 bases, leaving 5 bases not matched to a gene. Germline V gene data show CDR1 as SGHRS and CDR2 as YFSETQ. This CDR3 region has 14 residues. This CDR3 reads CASTSGTVNTEAFF. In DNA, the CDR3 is TGCGCCAGCACATCCGGGACAGTGAACACTGAAGCTTTCTTT.

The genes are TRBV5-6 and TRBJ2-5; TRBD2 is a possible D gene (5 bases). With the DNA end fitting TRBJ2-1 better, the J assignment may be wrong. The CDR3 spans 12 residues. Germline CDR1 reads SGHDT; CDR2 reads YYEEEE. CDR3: CASSSTSYEQFF. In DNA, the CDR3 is TGTGCCAGCAGCTCTACTAGTTACGAGCAGTTCTTC.

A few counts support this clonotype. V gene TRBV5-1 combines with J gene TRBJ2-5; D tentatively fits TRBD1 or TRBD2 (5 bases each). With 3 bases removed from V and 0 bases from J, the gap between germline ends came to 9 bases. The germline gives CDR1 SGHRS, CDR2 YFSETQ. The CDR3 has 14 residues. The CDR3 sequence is CASSWGTDQETQYF. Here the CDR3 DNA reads TGCGCCAGCAGCTGGGGGACGGACCAAGAGACCCAGTACTTC.

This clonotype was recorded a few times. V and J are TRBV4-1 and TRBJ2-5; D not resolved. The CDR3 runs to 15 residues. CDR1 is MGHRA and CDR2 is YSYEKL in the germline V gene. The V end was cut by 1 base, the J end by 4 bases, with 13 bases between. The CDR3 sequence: CASSQVGPLTETQYF. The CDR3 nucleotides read TGCGCCAGCAGCCAAGTCGGACCCCTCACAGAGACCCAGTACTTC.

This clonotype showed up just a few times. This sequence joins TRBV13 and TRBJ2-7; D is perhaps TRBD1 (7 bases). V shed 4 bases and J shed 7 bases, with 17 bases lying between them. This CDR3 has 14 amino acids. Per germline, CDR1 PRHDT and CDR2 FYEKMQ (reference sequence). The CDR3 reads CASSSQGIGGEQYF. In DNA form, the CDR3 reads TGTGCCAGCAGCTCACAGGGGATCGGAGGGGAGCAGTACTTC.

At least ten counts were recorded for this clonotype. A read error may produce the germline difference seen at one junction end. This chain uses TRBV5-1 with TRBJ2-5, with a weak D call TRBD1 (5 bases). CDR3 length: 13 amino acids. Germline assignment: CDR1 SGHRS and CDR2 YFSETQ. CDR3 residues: CASSLDSQETQYF. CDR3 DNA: TGTGCCAGCAGCTTAGACAGCCAAGAGACCCAGTACTTC.

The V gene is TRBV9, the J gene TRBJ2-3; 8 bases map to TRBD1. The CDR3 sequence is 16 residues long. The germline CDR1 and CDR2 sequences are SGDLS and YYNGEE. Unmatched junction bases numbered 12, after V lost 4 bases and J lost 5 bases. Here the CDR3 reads CASSSPGQGGGDTQYF. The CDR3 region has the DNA TGTGCCAGCAGCTCCCCTGGACAGGGAGGTGGAGATACGCAGTATTTT.

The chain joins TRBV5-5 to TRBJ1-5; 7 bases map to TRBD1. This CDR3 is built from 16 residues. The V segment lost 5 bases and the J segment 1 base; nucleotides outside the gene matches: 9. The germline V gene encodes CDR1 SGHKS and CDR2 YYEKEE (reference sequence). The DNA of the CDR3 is TGTGCCAGCAGTAAAGAGGACAGGAGAAGCAATCAGCCCCAGCATTTT. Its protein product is CASSKEDRRSNQPQHF. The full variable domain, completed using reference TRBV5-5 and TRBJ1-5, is DAGVTQSPTHLIKTRGQQVTLRCSPISGHKSVSWYQQVLGQGPQFIFQYYEKEERGRGNFPDRFSARQFPNYSSELNVNALLLGDSALYLCASSKEDRRSNQPQHFGDGTRLSIL.

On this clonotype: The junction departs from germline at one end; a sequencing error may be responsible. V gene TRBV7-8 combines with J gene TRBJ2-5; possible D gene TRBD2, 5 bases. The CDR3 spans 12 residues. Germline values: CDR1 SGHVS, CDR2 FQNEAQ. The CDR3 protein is CASSLGGWWVFF. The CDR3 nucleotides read TGTGCCAGCAGCTTAGGAGGGTGGTGGGTGTTCTTC.

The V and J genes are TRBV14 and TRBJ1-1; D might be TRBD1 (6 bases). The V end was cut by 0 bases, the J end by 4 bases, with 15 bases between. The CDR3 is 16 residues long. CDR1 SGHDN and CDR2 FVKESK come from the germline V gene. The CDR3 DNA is TGTGCCAGCAGCCAAGATGGTCCGGACAGACGCACTGAAGCTTTCTTT. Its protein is CASSQDGPDRRTEAFF.

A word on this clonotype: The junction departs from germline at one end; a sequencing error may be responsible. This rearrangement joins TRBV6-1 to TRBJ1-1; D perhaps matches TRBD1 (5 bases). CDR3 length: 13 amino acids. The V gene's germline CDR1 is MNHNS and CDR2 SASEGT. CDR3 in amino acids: CASSVFSGQNVLF. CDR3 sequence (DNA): TGTGCCAGCAGCGTCTTTTCGGGGCAAAATGTTCTCTTT.

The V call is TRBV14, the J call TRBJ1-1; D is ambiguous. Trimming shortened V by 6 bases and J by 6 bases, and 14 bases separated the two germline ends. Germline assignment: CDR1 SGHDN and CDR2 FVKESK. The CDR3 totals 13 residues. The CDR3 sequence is CASSLGRIAEAFF. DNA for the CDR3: TGTGCCAGCAGTCTTGGACGGATCGCTGAAGCTTTCTTT.

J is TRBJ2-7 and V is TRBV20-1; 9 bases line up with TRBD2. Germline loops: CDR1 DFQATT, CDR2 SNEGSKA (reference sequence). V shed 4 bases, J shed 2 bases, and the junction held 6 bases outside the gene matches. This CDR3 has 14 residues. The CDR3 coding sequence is TGCAGTGCTAATGGCGGGAGGGCCCCCTACGAGCAGTACTTC. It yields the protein CSANGGRAPYEQYF.

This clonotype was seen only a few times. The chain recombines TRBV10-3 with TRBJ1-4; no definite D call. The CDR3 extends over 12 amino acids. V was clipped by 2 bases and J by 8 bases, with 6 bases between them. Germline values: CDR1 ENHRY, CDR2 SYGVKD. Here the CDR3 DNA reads TGTGCCATCAGTGAGGTTCGGGAAAAACTGTTTTTT. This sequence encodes CAISEVREKLFF.

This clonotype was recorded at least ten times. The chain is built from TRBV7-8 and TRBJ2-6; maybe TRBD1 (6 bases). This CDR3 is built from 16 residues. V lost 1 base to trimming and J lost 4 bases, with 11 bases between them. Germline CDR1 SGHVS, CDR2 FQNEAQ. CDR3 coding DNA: TGTGCCAGCAGCTTAGGTCAGGGGCTGGGGGCCAACGTCCTGACTTTC. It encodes CASSLGQGLGANVLTF. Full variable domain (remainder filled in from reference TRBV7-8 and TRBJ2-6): GAGVSQSPRYKVAKRGQDVALRCDPISGHVSLFWYQQALGQGPEFLTYFQNEAQLDKSGLPSDRFFAERPEGSVSTLKIQRTQQEDSAVYLCASSLGQGLGANVLTFGAGSRLTVL.

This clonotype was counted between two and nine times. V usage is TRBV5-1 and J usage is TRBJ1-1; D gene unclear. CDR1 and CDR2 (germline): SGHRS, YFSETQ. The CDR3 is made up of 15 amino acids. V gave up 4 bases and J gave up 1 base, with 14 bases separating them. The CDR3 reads CASSPLQAPNTEAFF. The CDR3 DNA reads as TGCGCCAGCAGCCCCCTCCAGGCTCCGAACACTGAAGCTTTCTTT.

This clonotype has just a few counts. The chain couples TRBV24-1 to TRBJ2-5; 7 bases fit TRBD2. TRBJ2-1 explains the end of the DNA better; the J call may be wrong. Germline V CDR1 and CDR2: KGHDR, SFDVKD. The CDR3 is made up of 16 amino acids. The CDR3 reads CATSDPSGTKPNEQFF. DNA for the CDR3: TGTGCCACCAGTGACCCGAGCGGGACTAAACCCAATGAGCAGTTCTTC.

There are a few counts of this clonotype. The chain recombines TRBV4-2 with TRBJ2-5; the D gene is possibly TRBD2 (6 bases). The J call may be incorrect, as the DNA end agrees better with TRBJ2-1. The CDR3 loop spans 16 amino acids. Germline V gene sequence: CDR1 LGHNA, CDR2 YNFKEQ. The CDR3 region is CASSQEGRLGPNEQFF. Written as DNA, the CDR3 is TGTGCCAGCAGCCAAGAAGGGAGACTAGGACCCAATGAGCAGTTCTTC.